This T cell receptor beta chain was sequenced in a study of T cell repertoires in cytomegalovirus infection. Study as a whole: CMV infection plus the matching HLA type was flagged by public TCR beta signatures.

Trimming took 4 bases from V and 8 from J; bases not matched to a gene: 1. The CDR3 consists of 11 residues. In germline, CDR1 is SEHNR, CDR2 FQNEAQ (reference sequence). There are a few counts of this clonotype. The target antigen is unknown. TCRdb independently ran MiXCR on the reads; one entry per CDR3 protein. The sample shows about 920,000 distinct CDR3 sequences, around 30% of them seen only once. Overall study findings and caveats: Dominating the ex vivo response were HLA-C-restricted CMV-specific TCR beta clonotypes.

This clonotype was obtained from a human donor in good health (CMV status not recorded). Some clones in this sample may be carry-over from other donors' samples. The starting material was cultured CD8+ T cells from PBMCs, obtained from culture after CMV antigen stimulation. The V gene is TRBV7-9, the J gene TRBJ1-2; the match to TRBD1 covers 7 bases. CDR3 DNA sequence: TGTGCCAGCAGCTACAGGGGAGGCTACACCTTC. This encodes CASSYRGGYTF.